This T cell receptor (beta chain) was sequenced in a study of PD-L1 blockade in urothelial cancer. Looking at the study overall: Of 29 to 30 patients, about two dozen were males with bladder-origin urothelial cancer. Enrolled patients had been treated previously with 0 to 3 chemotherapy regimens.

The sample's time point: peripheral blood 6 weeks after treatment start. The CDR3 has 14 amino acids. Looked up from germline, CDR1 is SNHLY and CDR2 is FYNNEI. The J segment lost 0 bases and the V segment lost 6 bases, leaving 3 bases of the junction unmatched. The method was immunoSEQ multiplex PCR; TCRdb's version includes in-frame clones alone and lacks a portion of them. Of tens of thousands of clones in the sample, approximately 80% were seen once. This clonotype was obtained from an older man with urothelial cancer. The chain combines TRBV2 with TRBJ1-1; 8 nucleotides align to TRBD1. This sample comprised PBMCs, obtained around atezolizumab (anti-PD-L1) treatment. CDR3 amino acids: CASRGDRLNTEAFF. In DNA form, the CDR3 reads TGTGCCAGCAGAGGGGACAGGCTGAACACTGAAGCTTTCTTT.